This note documents a single T cell receptor beta chain sequence. This clone's antigen is unknown. Base qualities are not recorded, but no much larger clone differs from it by a single base. This sample stems from a study of T cell responses to AZD1222 COVID-19 vaccine (dated by TCRdb to about 2021). Broadly, across the study: AZD1222 recipients with second doses at about 4 weeks or about 12 weeks were pooled, because spike-specific TCR depth and breadth did not differ between schedules. Trial participants were enrolled into age subgroups of 18-55, 56-69 and 70-plus years, which contained about 150, 27 and 61 TCR-sequenced participants, respectively. A total of 233 trial participants underwent TCR sequencing, of whom approximately 210 received two doses of AZD1222 and some 25 received two doses of the MenACWY control vaccine. Points the paper makes about the study in general: After two AZD1222 doses, both the breadth and the depth of spike-specific TCRs were significantly higher than at day 0 and than in MenACWY recipients. Epitopes outside the regions mutated in the B.1.351 and B.1.1.7 variants were reportedly recognized by nearly half of the unique spike-specific TCRs. Most participants were white British and females outnumbered males, and the authors suggested that clonal diversity may have been underestimated. Because no samples from the day 14 peak response were available, repertoires could be characterized only after the peak T cell response. The 56-69-year group was small, and its depth increase did not reach significance, likely because of low power. Only five to seven AZD1222 recipients were SARS-CoV-2 seropositive at baseline, limiting conclusions about previously exposed vaccinees. The vaccine-associated CD4 TCRs covered the entire spike protein, and the dominant responses fell in regions 160-218 and 743-854.

Per the publication, the time point label means: baseline before first vaccination. Vaccinee samples came from UK trials COV001 and COV002, including a single-blind randomized controlled phase 2/3 trial of AZD1222 (ChAdOx1 nCoV-19) in healthy adults. Trial participant PBMC samples were collected at day 0 and day 28 after the second dose for TCRbeta chain sequencing. The CDR3 regions of human TCRbeta chains were subjected to immunosequencing. The study's own analysis went as follows. TCRs in the repertoires were compared against a reference library of SARS-CoV-2-specific TCRs that had been generated with the MIRA antigen-specificity platform. Breadth meant the fraction of unique TCRs that were SARS-CoV-2-associated, whereas depth meant the fraction of total T cells that were SARS-CoV-2-associated. Each spike-specific TCR was assigned to its reactive spike region and to a CD4 or CD8 class using the MIRA data. Log10-transformed breadth and depth values were compared by one-way ANOVA with Sidak's multiple comparisons tests. Sourced from immuneACCESS, this table was stored by TCRdb with only in-frame sequences that have V and J called. A share of the clones is absent; for the studies checked, an unresolved V gene accounts for under half, and the remainder has no known explanation. V and J calls and clone size come straight from that table; D and trimming were deduced from the DNA. This sample gives 95,000 to 110,000 clones in total; approximately 90% of them show up just once. 3.5% to 4.5% of the sample belongs to the ten largest clones.

V gives up 2 bases and J gives up 10 bases, and the segment between their germline ends measures 18 bases. Measured from the cysteine to the phenylalanine, the CDR3 is 16 residues long. The CDR3 DNA has 48 bases and is translated from base 1. Via the germline V gene, CDR1 is MNHEY and CDR2 SVGEGT. This TCR derives from an adult in good health. The V gene is TRBV6-2 or TRBV6-3 and the J gene is TRBJ1-6, with no confidently assigned D gene. The sequencing here drew on peripheral blood, taken on day 0 of AZD1222 vaccination. CDR3 region: CASSYTLIIRKSPLHF. DNA sequence: TGTGCCAGCAGTTACACGCTAATTATACGGAAATCACCCCTCCACTTT.